The T cell receptor beta chain under discussion was sequenced for a study of blood T cell repertoires in COVID-19. Background on the study: From T cells, B-cell-depleted T cells, or PBMCs came the material, which was cDNA or gDNA.

Authors' data handling: Reference gene primers were amplified, and this amplification served to estimate nucleated cell counts. Assay: immunoSEQ multiplex PCR; the TCRdb copy retains only in-frame clones and omits some. V, J and clone size reflect that table, while D and trimming were determined from the DNA. The table shows fewer than 25,000 clones, with around nine tenths occurring only once. The source of this sequence is a human donor in a cohort sampled during active COVID-19. The sequenced sample consisted of peripheral blood.

The CDR3 DNA is TGCGCCAGCAGCATGGGACTAGCGGGCACGAACACCGGGGAGCTGTTTTTT. Its protein product is CASSMGLAGTNTGELFF. V gene TRBV5-1 combines with J gene TRBJ2-2, with 12 bases fitting TRBD2. Trimming removed 4 bases from V and 0 bases from J; junction bases left unmatched: 4. CDR1 SGHRS and CDR2 YFSETQ come from the germline V gene. The CDR3 is 17 amino acids.